Sequencing of this T cell receptor beta chain was carried out in a study of CD8+ T cells in alopecia areata. About the research overall: Those patients who were treated received oral tofacitinib, which was given at 5 to 10 mg twice daily for moderate-to-severe alopecia areata.

As regards this clone: As yet, its antigen is unknown.

Germline V gives CDR1 MNHEY, CDR2 SVGAGI. CDR3 length equals 16 residues. V was trimmed by 2 bases and J by 7 bases, leaving 15 bases between them. Specified treatment: oral pan-JAK inhibitor, 5-10 mg twice daily. RNA extraction was followed by reverse transcription into cDNA, which acted as the sequencing template. The protocol was immunoSEQ multiplex PCR, while the TCRdb copy is restricted to in-frame clones and leaves out a portion. The sample includes about 200,000 clones, around 65% of them seen just once. Findings and caveats of the study: Lesional scalp exceeded normal scalp in clonality, especially in alopecia totalis/universalis. It was observed that many expanded lesional clones persisted in scalp and blood during tofacitinib.

The chain joins TRBV6-5 to TRBJ1-6; TRBD1 might be the D (5 bases). This specimen consisted of CD4+ T cells sorted from blood, obtained at week 4, from a patient treated with tofacitinib. The receptor was isolated from a human donor with alopecia areata. The CDR3 here is CASSYTPGPGNSPLHF. CDR3 bases: TGTGCCAGCAGTTACACCCCGGGACCGGGGAATTCACCCCTCCACTTT.